These 14 T cell receptor beta chains share one sample of origin, sequenced in a study of CD8+ T cells in alopecia areata. Indicated treatment: oral pan-JAK inhibitor, 5-10 mg twice daily. The authors extracted RNA and reverse transcribed it into cDNA as the sequencing template. The table came from immunoSEQ multiplex PCR; TCRdb's copy has only in-frame clones and leaves some out. The repertoire holds 65,000 to 75,000 clones, with roughly 28% as singletons. The sample was CD8+ T cells sorted from blood, taken at week 4, from a patient treated with tofacitinib. The receptors were gathered from a human donor with alopecia areata.

The V gene is TRBV29-1, the J gene TRBJ2-7, with 9 positions matching TRBD1. Looked up from germline, CDR1 is SQVTM and CDR2 is ANQGSEA. This CDR3 has 14 amino acids. J was trimmed by 1 base and V by 3 bases; bases with no gene match: 4. CDR3 bases: TGCAGCGTTGAGGGACAGGGTCTTTCCTACGAGCAGTACTTC. This sequence encodes CSVEGQGLSYEQYF.

There are a few counts of this clone. The chain employs TRBV7-8 and TRBJ2-5; D is possibly TRBD1 or TRBD2 (5 bases each). There are 15 residues in the CDR3. Looked up from germline, CDR1 is SGHVS and CDR2 is FQNEAQ. V was shortened by 3 bases and J by 4 bases, with 15 bases between the two germline ends. For the CDR3, the DNA is TGTGCCAGCAGCTTCCCCGGTGGGACCGCAGAGACCCAGTACTTC. Translation: CASSFPGGTAETQYF. Looking up the rest from reference TRBV7-8 and TRBJ2-5 gives the full variable domain: GAGVSQSPRYKVAKRGQDVALRCDPISGHVSLFWYQQALGQGPEFLTYFQNEAQLDKSGLPSDRFFAERPEGSVSTLKIQRTQQEDSAVYLCASSFPGGTAETQYFGPGTRLLVL.

This rearrangement joins TRBV7-9 to TRBJ2-5; 7 bases line up with TRBD1. This CDR3 spans 16 amino acids. CDR1 and CDR2 (germline): SEHNR, FQNEAQ (reference sequence). V lost 5 bases, J lost 4 bases, and 13 bases stayed unmatched. The CDR3 spells CASSRPNRGQGETQYF. The CDR3 DNA reads TGTGCCAGCAGCCGGCCCAACAGGGGCCAGGGAGAGACCCAGTACTTC.

J is TRBJ2-3 and V is TRBV14, with 15 positions matching TRBD2. V shed 1 base and J 2 bases; nucleotides not matched to a gene: 10. The CDR3 length is 20 residues. Germline values: CDR1 SGHDN, CDR2 FVKESK. The CDR3 sequence is CASSQGIRTSGRAYTDTQYF. The CDR3 DNA follows: TGTGCCAGCAGCCAAGGAATAAGGACTAGCGGGAGGGCGTACACAGATACGCAGTATTTT.

This clone was found a few times. The chain combines TRBV4-3 with TRBJ2-7; no clear D. This CDR3 spans 14 amino acids. V lost 1 base to trimming and J lost 6 bases, with 13 bases between them. The germline V gene has CDR1 LGHNA and CDR2 YSLEER. The CDR3 sequence: CASSQGGSEGEQYF. DNA of the CDR3: TGCGCCAGCAGCCAAGGAGGATCGGAAGGCGAGCAGTACTTC.

In this sample, this clone turned up a few times. The chain employs TRBV6-1 and TRBJ1-2; TRBD1 might be the D (5 bases). V was pared by 8 bases and J by 4 bases, with 14 bases between. CDR1 and CDR2 from the germline V gene are MNHNS and SASEGT. The CDR3 consists of 13 residues. As DNA, the CDR3 is TGTGCCAGCGGAGGGGCAGAACTCTATGGCTACACCTTC. It codes for CASGGAELYGYTF.

The chain couples TRBV6-5 to TRBJ2-3; D is uncertain. This CDR3 region has 13 residues. Trimming left V 6 bases short and J 3 bases short, with 10 bases between. Germline assignment: CDR1 MNHEY and CDR2 SVGAGI. CDR3 nucleotides: TGTGCCAGCAGCCGGACGGAGACAGATACGCAGTATTTT. Its protein product is CASSRTETDTQYF.

A few counts support this clone. The chain recombines TRBV4-3 with TRBJ2-3; 13 bases line up with TRBD2. Germline assignment: CDR1 LGHNA and CDR2 YSLEER. The CDR3 contains 17 residues. Trimming took 3 bases from V and 3 from J; bases not matched to a gene: 6. The CDR3 protein is CASSQRTSGSGTDTQYF. DNA for the CDR3: TGCGCCAGCAGCCAGAGGACTAGCGGGAGTGGTACAGATACGCAGTATTTT.

This clone was observed at least ten times. The rearrangement uses TRBV29-1 and TRBJ2-1, with D possibly being TRBD1 (6 bases). The CDR3 has 17 amino acids. Germline-derived CDR1 and CDR2 are SQVTM and ANQGSEA. Trimming took 4 bases from V and 0 from J, leaving 19 bases between them. The CDR3 region is CSVVGRGVPSSYNEQFF. CDR3 nucleotides: TGCAGCGTTGTGGGCAGGGGAGTCCCGAGCTCCTACAATGAGCAGTTCTTC.

The chain combines TRBV30 with TRBJ2-1; D not certain. Germline CDR1 GTSNPN, CDR2 SVGIG (reference sequence). V lost 3 bases, J lost 9 bases, and 9 bases lay in between. The CDR3 consists of 11 residues. DNA of the CDR3: TGTGCCTGGAGAAAGTTGACTGAGCAGTTCTTC. It encodes CAWRKLTEQFF.

This clone was observed a few times. CDR3 coding DNA: TGCGCCAGCAGCCAACGTGACAGTAGCACAGATACGCAGTATTTT. Amino acids: CASSQRDSSTDTQYF. The chain carries TRBV4-3 and TRBJ2-3; D is possibly TRBD1 (5 bases). Per germline, CDR1 LGHNA and CDR2 YSLEER. V lost 2 bases and J lost 0, with 9 bases in between. This CDR3 has 15 residues.

The table lists this clone with a few counts. The chain combines TRBV7-9 with TRBJ1-1; 7 nucleotides align to TRBD1. J lost 8 bases, V lost 5 bases, and 5 bases had no gene match. The CDR3 is made up of 12 amino acids. Germline CDR1 and CDR2: SEHNR and FQNEAQ (reference sequence). CDR3 in DNA: TGTGCCAGCAGCACGGACAGGCGAGAAGCTTTCTTT. Its protein product is CASSTDRREAFF.

Worth noting for this clone: A single base is all that separates this from a far larger clone, so a read error is likely. The chain recombines TRBV25-1 with TRBJ2-7; 8 bases align to TRBD2. Per germline, CDR1 MGHDK and CDR2 SYGVNS. J was trimmed by 7 bases and V by 1 base; bases with no gene match: 3. This CDR3 region has 13 residues. In DNA form, the CDR3 reads TGTGCCAGCAGTGAATTTAAGCGGGGGGAGCAGTACTTC. Translation gives CASSEFKRGEQYF.

The CDR3 region has the DNA TGCAGCGTTTCACTGACAGGAAGCTACGAGCAGTACTTC. It encodes CSVSLTGSYEQYF. The chain combines TRBV29-1 with TRBJ2-7, with D perhaps matching TRBD1 (6 bases). The CDR3 contains 13 residues. Germline CDR1 and CDR2: SQVTM and ANQGSEA. Trimming removed 5 bases at V and 3 bases at J, with 14 bases between.